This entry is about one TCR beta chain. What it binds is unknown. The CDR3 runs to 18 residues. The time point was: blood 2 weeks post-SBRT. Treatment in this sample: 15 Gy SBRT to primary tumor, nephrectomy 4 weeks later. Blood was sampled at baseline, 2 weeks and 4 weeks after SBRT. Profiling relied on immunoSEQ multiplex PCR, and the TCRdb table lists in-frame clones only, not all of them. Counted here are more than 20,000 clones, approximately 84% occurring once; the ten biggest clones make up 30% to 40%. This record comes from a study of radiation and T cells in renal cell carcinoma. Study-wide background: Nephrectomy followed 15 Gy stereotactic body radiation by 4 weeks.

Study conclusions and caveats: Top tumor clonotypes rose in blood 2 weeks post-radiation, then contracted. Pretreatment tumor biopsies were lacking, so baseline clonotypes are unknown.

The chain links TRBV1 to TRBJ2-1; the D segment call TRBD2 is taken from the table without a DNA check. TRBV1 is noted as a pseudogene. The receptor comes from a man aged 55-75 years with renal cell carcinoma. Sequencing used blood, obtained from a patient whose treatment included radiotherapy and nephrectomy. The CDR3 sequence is CTSSQDSLVGKRESEQFF. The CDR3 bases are TGCACCAGCAGCCAAGATTCGTTGGTCGGGAAGAGGGAGAGTGAGCAGTTCTTC.